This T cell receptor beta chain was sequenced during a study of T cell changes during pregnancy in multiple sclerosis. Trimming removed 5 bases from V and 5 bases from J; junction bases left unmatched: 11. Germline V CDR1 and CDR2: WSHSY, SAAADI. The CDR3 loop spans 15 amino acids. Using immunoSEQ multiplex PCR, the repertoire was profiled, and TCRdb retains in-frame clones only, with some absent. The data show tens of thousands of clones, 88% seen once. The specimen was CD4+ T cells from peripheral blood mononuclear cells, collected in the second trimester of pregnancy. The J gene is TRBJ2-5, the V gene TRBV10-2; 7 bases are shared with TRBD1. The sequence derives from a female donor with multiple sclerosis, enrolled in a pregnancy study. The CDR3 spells CASSRQTGSWETQYF. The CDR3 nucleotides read TGCGCCAGCAGTCGACAGACAGGGTCTTGGGAGACCCAGTACTTC.